This T cell receptor beta chain is from a study of T cell clonality in common variable immunodeficiency (dated by TCRdb to about 2015). A few counts support this clone. Its antigen is unknown. The read falls 3 residues short of the CDR3 end, and the missing part is taken from the germline J gene. Standard criteria were used to diagnose CVID, namely serum IgG, IgA and/or IgM reduced below the normal range together with specific antibody deficiency. There were over 40 subjects in the CVID group (around 29 male and some 15 female), ranging in age from roughly 9 to 65 years, with a mean age of around 39. Most of the CVID patients and most of the healthy controls were of Caucasian heritage. All CVID subjects had received replacement immunoglobulin therapy for at least one year at the time of study participation. When blood was collected, none of the CVID subjects were ill or on immunomodulatory or immunosuppressive medication. Heparinized peripheral whole blood samples of roughly 5 to 8.5 ml were collected from each donor. Genomic DNA from adults with common variable immune deficiency (CVID) and from healthy adult controls was used for sequencing of TCRbeta CDR3 repertoires. Diluted blood was subjected to density centrifugation over Hypaque 1077 or Ficoll-Paque for isolation of peripheral blood mononuclear cells. Genomic DNA was obtained from unsorted mononuclear cells using either Qiagen column purification or a centrifugation-based method.

General conclusions and limits of the study: TCRbeta clonality was higher in CVID subjects than in healthy controls (t-test p = 0.018), and the increase was most characteristic of about a third of subjects. Correlations between repertoire features and clinical complications were limited by patient heterogeneity within the CVID cohort. Fewer TCRbeta clones were shared among CVID subjects than among healthy controls (p < 0.0001). According to the authors, finding the cause of the higher clonality in CVID would require sequencing the repertoires of T cell subpopulations. CVID TCRbeta sequences were reported to have fewer deletions and N-nucleotide insertions and to lack highly modified clones with 13 or more V deletions. Even though DNA input was the same, control samples had an average of about 80,000 unique sequences each, compared with 30,000 to 40,000 in CVID samples.

The germline V gene (reference sequence) supplies CDR1 LNHDA and CDR2 SQIVND. V and J are truncated by 7 bases and 1 base respectively, leaving an intervening sequence of 17 bases. The cysteine opens and the phenylalanine closes a CDR3 of 16 amino acids. The DNA covers only part of the CDR3, 39 bases in frame from base 1. Equivalent amounts of genomic DNA from CVID and control samples were used as sequencing input. For every sample, a 60 bp segment covering the rearranged TCRbeta CDR3 region was amplified and then sequenced. The immunoSEQ assay, a bias-corrected multiplex PCR combined with high-throughput sequencing, was used for TCRbeta amplification. The source study handled its data this way. Each unique nucleotide sequence was treated as a clone and annotated with V, D and J genes, copy number and frequency. Sequences were labeled productive if in frame, and non-productive if out of frame or containing stop codons. As previously described, Shannon's entropy was used to calculate clonality. The predicted amino acid sequences of productive clones were used to derive mean CDR3 Kyte-Doolittle hydropathy. Using the R hclust function, scaled V gene usage was clustered hierarchically with Manhattan distance and complete linkage. Clone sharing by CDR3 amino acid sequence was assessed by resampling 12 repertoires per group over 100 rounds. The repertoires were searched for around 65 published EBV-specific and almost 250 published CMV-specific TCRbeta sequences. A couple of CVID samples yielding fewer than 10,000 sequences were excluded from analysis, leaving fewer than 50 CVID repertoires. TCRdb stores this immuneACCESS table with in-frame sequences only. Part of the clones is absent; in the studies checked, under half of the shortfall reflects unresolved V genes, and no reason is known for the rest. The DNA gave D and trimming, while V, J and clone size come from that table. The sample records about 14,000 clones, none occurring a single time. Under 10% of the sample belongs to the ten largest clones.

The sequence links TRBV19 to TRBJ1-5; the D gene is perhaps TRBD1, from 6 matching bases. This clonotype was obtained from a human donor with common variable immunodeficiency. Sequenced sample: peripheral blood mononuclear cells. CDR3 loop: CASTNTGRGSNQPQHF. Incomplete CDR3 DNA: TGTGCCAGTACTAATACAGGGAGAGGGAGCAATCAGCCC.